These 30 T cell receptor beta chains came from one sample sequenced in a study of T cells expressing NK-cell markers (dated by TCRdb to about 2020). The library was produced with 5' RACE. Sequencing was carried out with an Illumina HiSeq 2000. TCRdb reprocessed the reads into one record per CDR3 protein sequence, lacking DNA. Per the sample table, the count is about 430,000 distinct CDR3 sequences. The ten largest make up approximately 1.5% of the sample. The sequenced sample was blood T cells: a sorted CD56 or NKG2C T cell subset, CD4+ or CD8+ T cells, or bulk PBMC T cells (not recorded which). The receptors stem from a woman aged 45-59 years in good health. Donor details come from another sample of the same person, matched by shared clones.

The gene calls are TRBV7-9 and TRBJ2-1; TCRdb outputs TRBD2, but without DNA this stays unchecked. The CDR3 extends over 17 amino acids. Germline V gives CDR1 SEHNR, CDR2 FQNEAQ (reference sequence). CDR3 loop: CASTLLGTSGGYNEQFF.

This chain joins TRBV19 and TRBJ2-5. CDR1 LNHDA and CDR2 SQIVND come from the germline V gene (reference sequence). The CDR3 length is 15 residues. The CDR3 reads CASSTPDPYQETQYF.

The chain links TRBV5-1 to TRBJ1-4; TCRdb lists TRBD1, though no DNA is available to test this call. The CDR3 runs 14 residues. Germline V lookup: CDR1 SGHRS, CDR2 YFSETQ. CDR3 in amino acids: CASSSGQTNEKLFF.

The genes are TRBV5-1 and TRBJ1-1. Germline CDR1 SGHRS, CDR2 YFSETQ. This CDR3 has 13 residues. The CDR3 here is CASSLGLDSGAFF.

The chain has TRBV5-1 and TRBJ2-2. The CDR3 covers 16 residues. Germline V gives CDR1 SGHRS, CDR2 YFSETQ. CDR3 region: CASSFSLTSLPGELFF.

This sequence joins TRBV12-3 or TRBV12-4 and TRBJ2-6; the TRBD1 assignment by TCRdb is unverifiable without DNA. This CDR3 spans 14 amino acids. This CDR3 reads CASSLGPAANVLTF.

The rearrangement joins TRBV20-1 to TRBJ2-1; TCRdb's assignment of TRBD2 cannot be checked, as there is no DNA. This CDR3 has 16 amino acids. Germline V gene lookup returns CDR1 DFQATT and CDR2 SNEGSKA (reference sequence). CDR3 sequence reads: CSAHRAGLVSYNEQFF.

The chain combines TRBV20-1 with TRBJ2-4; no DNA is available, so the TRBD2 call from TCRdb remains unchecked. This CDR3 is 14 amino acids long. Germline-derived CDR1 and CDR2 are DFQATT and SNEGSKA (reference sequence). CDR3 sequence reads: CSARLVRLENIQYF.

The chain is built from TRBV6-2 or TRBV6-3 and TRBJ2-3; as DNA is missing, the TRBD2 call by TCRdb cannot be tested. The CDR3 length is 15 residues. CDR1 MNHEY and CDR2 SVGEGT come from the germline V gene. The CDR3 reads CASSQLAGSTDTQYF.

This rearrangement joins TRBV6-6 to TRBJ2-1; TCRdb calls TRBD2, which cannot be checked without DNA. From germline, CDR1 is MNHNY and CDR2 SVGAGI (reference sequence). This CDR3 has 15 amino acids. The CDR3 reads CASSYASGRAGEQFF.

The rearrangement links TRBV6-5 to TRBJ2-3; TCRdb outputs TRBD1, but without DNA this stays unchecked. This CDR3 is 12 amino acids long. Germline loops: CDR1 MNHEY, CDR2 SVGAGI. CDR3 region: CASRGQLGLQYF.

The genes are TRBV20-1 and TRBJ2-3; with no DNA, the TCRdb D assignment of TRBD2 cannot be verified. The germline V gene encodes CDR1 DFQATT and CDR2 SNEGSKA (reference sequence). This CDR3 spans 14 amino acids. The CDR3 spells CSGQAGGPTDTQYF.

The chain links TRBV9 to TRBJ2-3. CDR1 SGDLS and CDR2 YYNGEE come from the germline V gene. The CDR3 loop spans 16 amino acids. This CDR3 reads CASSVREGTTTDTQYF.

The V and J genes are TRBV15 and TRBJ2-2; checking the TCRdb D call of TRBD2 is not possible without DNA. Germline V gene lookup returns CDR1 LNHNV and CDR2 YYDKDF (reference sequence). The CDR3 spans 15 residues. The CDR3: CATSRDRLHPGELFF.

The rearrangement uses TRBV7-9 and TRBJ2-1; the TCRdb D gene call, TRBD2, has no DNA to confirm it. CDR1 is SEHNR, CDR2 FQNEAQ, per germline (reference sequence). The length of the CDR3 is 15 residues. The CDR3 spells CASRLSFSGRNEQFF.

The chain links TRBV5-6 to TRBJ2-3. The CDR3 extends over 14 amino acids. Germline lookup yields CDR1 SGHDT and CDR2 YYEEEE. The CDR3 sequence: CASSLGDLTDTQYF.

This rearrangement joins TRBV28 to TRBJ2-5; the D call from TCRdb, TRBD2, cannot be confirmed without DNA. CDR3 length: 15 residues. Germline values: CDR1 MDHEN, CDR2 SYDVKM. The CDR3 is CASSSTGTYGETQYF.

This chain uses TRBV20-1 with TRBJ1-2. The CDR3 contains 14 residues. The germline V gene encodes CDR1 DFQATT and CDR2 SNEGSKA (reference sequence). CDR3 sequence: CSARDLGSVYGYTF.

This chain joins TRBV20-1 and TRBJ2-5; TCRdb selects TRBD1, and the lack of DNA leaves this call unchecked. Germline loops: CDR1 DFQATT, CDR2 SNEGSKA (reference sequence). CDR3 length equals 14 residues. The CDR3 is CSASPGQGIETQYF.

The genes are TRBV10-3 and TRBJ1-4. This CDR3 has 13 amino acids. CDR1 is ENHRY and CDR2 is SYGVKD in the germline V gene. The CDR3 loop reads CATSLATNEKLFF.

The chain combines TRBV10-3 with TRBJ2-5; checking the TCRdb D call of TRBD2 is not possible without DNA. Per the germline V gene, CDR1 is ENHRY and CDR2 is SYGVKD. The CDR3 has 15 residues. CDR3: CAISETSGVQETQYF.

The V gene is TRBV11-2, the J gene TRBJ2-1. This CDR3 is 16 amino acids long. CDR1 and CDR2 from the germline V gene are SGHAT and FQNNGV. CDR3 in amino acids: CASSLVASLSYNEQFF.

The chain employs TRBV20-1 and TRBJ2-1; TCRdb returns TRBD2, unconfirmable since there is no DNA. CDR3 length equals 13 residues. Germline values: CDR1 DFQATT, CDR2 SNEGSKA (reference sequence). CDR3 sequence reads: CSAQTPSDPEQFF.

The V gene is TRBV29-1, the J gene TRBJ2-7; TCRdb gives TRBD1 as the D gene, but with no DNA this cannot be confirmed. CDR1 is SQVTM and CDR2 is ANQGSEA in the germline V gene. The CDR3 covers 12 residues. The CDR3 protein is CSVVRSGYEQYF.

The genes are TRBV6-6 and TRBJ1-2; TCRdb's assignment of TRBD1 cannot be checked, as there is no DNA. Looked up from germline, CDR1 is MNHNY and CDR2 is SVGAGI (reference sequence). The CDR3 loop spans 11 amino acids. CDR3 loop: CASSRTSGYTF.

The chain uses TRBV29-1 and TRBJ1-4; TCRdb picks TRBD1, but there is no DNA to check that call. The CDR3 length is 15 residues. Germline lookup yields CDR1 SQVTM and CDR2 ANQGSEA. The CDR3 region is CSVEGQGASNEKLFF.

The CDR3 loop is CASSPGPSTNEKLFF. V is TRBV4-1 and J is TRBJ1-4. This CDR3 spans 15 amino acids. CDR1 MGHRA and CDR2 YSYEKL come from the germline V gene.

This rearrangement joins TRBV20-1 to TRBJ2-3; as DNA is missing, the TRBD2 call by TCRdb cannot be tested. This CDR3 contains 20 residues. The germline gives CDR1 DFQATT, CDR2 SNEGSKA (reference sequence). This CDR3 reads CSARPFRTSGRSRLSDTQYF.

This chain links TRBV9 with TRBJ1-1. From germline, CDR1 is SGDLS and CDR2 YYNGEE. CDR3 length equals 14 residues. The CDR3: CASSLRAENTEAFF.

The chain employs TRBV7-2 and TRBJ2-2; checking the TCRdb D call of TRBD1 is not possible without DNA. Germline V lookup: CDR1 SGHTA, CDR2 FQGNSA. This CDR3 has 15 residues. The CDR3 protein is CASSLSGRGTGELFF.